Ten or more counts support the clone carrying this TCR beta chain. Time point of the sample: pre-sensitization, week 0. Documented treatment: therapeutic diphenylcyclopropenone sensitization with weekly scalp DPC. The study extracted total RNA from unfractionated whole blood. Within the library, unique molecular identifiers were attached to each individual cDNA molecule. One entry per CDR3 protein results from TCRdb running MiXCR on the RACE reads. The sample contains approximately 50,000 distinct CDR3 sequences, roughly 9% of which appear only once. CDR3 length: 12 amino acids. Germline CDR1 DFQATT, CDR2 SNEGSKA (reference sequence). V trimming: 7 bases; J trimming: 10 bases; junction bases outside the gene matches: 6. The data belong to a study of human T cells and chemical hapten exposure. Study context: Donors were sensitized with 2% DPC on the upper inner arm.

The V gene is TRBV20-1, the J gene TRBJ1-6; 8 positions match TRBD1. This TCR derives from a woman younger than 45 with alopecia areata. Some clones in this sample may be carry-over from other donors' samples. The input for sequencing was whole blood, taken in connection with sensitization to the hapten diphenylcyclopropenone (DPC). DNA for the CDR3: TGCAGTGGGGGGCAGGGGGCCTCACCCCTCCACTTT. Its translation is CSGGQGASPLHF.